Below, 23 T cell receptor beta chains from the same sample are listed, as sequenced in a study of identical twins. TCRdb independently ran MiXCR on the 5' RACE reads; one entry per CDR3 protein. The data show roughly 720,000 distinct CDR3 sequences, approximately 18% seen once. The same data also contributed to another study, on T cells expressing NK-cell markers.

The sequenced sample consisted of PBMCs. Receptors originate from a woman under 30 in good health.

The CDR3 DNA reads as TGTGCCAGCAGCTTGGGAGGGAGGGGCAATTCACCCCTCCACTTT. Protein sequence: CASSLGGRGNSPLHF. This chain links TRBV5-6 with TRBJ1-6; D may be TRBD1 (5 bases). The CDR3 runs to 15 residues. The V gene lost 0 bases and the J gene lost 7 bases, with 11 bases spanning the gap. Germline V lookup: CDR1 SGHDT, CDR2 YYEEEE. Variable domain in full (rest from reference TRBV5-6 and TRBJ1-6): DAGVTQSPTHLIKTRGQQVTLRCSPKSGHDTVSWYQQALGQGPQFIFQYYEEEERQRGNFPDRFSGHQFPNYSSELNVNALLLGDSALYLCASSLGGRGNSPLHFGNGTRLTVT.

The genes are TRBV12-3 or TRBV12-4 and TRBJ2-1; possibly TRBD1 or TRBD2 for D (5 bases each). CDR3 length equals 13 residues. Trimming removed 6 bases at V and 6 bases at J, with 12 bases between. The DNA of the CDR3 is TGTGCCAGCAGCCCCCGGGGCCTCAATGAGCAGTTCTTC. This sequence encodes CASSPRGLNEQFF.

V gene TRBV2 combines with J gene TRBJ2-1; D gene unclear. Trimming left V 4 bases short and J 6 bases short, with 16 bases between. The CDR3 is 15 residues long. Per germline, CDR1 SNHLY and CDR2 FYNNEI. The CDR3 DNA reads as TGTGCCAGCAGTGTTGTGAGGACCACCGGCAATGAGCAGTTCTTC. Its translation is CASSVVRTTGNEQFF.

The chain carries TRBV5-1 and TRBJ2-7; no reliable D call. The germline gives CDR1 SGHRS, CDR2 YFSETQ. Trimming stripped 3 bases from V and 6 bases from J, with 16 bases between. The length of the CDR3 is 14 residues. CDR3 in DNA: TGCGCCAGCAGCTCTGGAGATTACCCCCTCGAGCAGTACTTC. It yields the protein CASSSGDYPLEQYF.

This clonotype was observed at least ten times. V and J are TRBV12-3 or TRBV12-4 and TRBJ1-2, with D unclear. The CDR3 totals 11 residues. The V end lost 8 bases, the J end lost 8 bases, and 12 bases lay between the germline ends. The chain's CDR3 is CASGRIGGYTF. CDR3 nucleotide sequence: TGTGCCAGCGGCAGAATTGGCGGCTACACCTTC.

CDR3 amino acids: CASSQDQRELYGYTF. The CDR3 nucleotides read TGTGCCAGCAGCCAAGATCAGAGGGAACTTTATGGCTACACCTTC. The J gene is TRBJ1-2, the V gene TRBV3-1; no definite D call. This CDR3 contains 15 residues. V lost 0 bases and J 5 bases, leaving 13 bases between the germline ends. CDR1 and CDR2 from the germline V gene are LGHDT and YNNKEL (reference sequence).

The CDR3 spells CASSQEGAEGELFF. The CDR3 DNA reads TGTGCCAGCAGCCAAGAAGGGGCGGAGGGGGAGCTGTTTTTT. The chain is built from TRBV4-2 and TRBJ2-2; D may be TRBD1 (5 bases). The CDR3 runs 14 residues. CDR1 LGHNA and CDR2 YNFKEQ come from the germline V gene. Trimming stripped 0 bases from V and 8 bases from J, with 10 bases between.

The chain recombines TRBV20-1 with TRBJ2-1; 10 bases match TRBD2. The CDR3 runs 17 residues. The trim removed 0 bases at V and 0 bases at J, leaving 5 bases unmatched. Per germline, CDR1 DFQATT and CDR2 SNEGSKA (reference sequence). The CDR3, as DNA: TGCAGTGCTAGAGAGTTTAGCGGGGGGTCCTCCTACAATGAGCAGTTCTTC. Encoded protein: CSAREFSGGSSYNEQFF.

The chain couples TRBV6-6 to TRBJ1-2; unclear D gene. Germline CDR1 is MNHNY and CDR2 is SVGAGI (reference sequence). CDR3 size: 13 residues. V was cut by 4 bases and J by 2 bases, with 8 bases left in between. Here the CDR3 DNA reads TGTGCCAGCAGTTTAAAAGGGAACTATGGCTACACCTTC. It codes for CASSLKGNYGYTF.

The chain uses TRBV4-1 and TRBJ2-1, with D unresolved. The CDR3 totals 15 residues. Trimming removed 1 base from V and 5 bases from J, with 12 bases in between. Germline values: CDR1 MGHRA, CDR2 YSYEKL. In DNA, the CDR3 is TGCGCCAGCAGCCAAGGCCAACTACTTGACAATGAGCAGTTCTTC. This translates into CASSQGQLLDNEQFF.

The CDR3 reads CASSFPGQGTTGELFF. The CDR3 nucleotides read TGTGCCAGCAGTTTCCCGGGACAAGGCACCACCGGGGAGCTGTTTTTT. The V gene is TRBV12-3 or TRBV12-4, the J gene TRBJ2-2; possible D gene TRBD1, 6 bases. There are 16 residues in the CDR3. The V gene lost 3 bases and the J gene lost 4 bases, with 15 bases spanning the gap.

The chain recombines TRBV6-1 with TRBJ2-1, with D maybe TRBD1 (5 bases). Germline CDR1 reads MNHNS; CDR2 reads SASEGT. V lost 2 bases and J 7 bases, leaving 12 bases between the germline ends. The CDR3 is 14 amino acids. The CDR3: CASSELGDRNEQFF. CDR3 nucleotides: TGTGCCAGCAGTGAATTAGGAGACAGAAATGAGCAGTTCTTC.

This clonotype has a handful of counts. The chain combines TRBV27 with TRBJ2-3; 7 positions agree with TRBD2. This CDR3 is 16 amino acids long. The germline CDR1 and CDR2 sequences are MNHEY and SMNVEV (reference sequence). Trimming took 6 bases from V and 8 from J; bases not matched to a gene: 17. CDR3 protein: CASRPDWAGDRGTQYF. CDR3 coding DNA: TGTGCCAGCAGACCGGACTGGGCGGGAGATCGGGGTACGCAGTATTTT.

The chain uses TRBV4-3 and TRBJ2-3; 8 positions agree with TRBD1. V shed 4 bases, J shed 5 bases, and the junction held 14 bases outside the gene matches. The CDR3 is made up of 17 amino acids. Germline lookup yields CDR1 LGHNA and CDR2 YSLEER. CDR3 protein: CASSRRGAGGRGDTQYF. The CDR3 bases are TGCGCCAGCAGCCGCAGGGGAGCAGGGGGCAGGGGAGATACGCAGTATTTT.

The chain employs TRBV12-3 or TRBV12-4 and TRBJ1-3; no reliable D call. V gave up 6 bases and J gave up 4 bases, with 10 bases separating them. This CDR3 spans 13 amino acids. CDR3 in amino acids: CASSLATGNTIYF. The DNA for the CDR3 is TGTGCCAGCAGCCTCGCAACAGGAAACACCATATATTTT.

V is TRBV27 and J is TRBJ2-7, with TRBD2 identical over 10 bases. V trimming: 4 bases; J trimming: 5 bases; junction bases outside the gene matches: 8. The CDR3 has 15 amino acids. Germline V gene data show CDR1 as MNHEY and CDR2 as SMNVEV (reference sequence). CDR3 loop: CASSSALAGVHEQYF. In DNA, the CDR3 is TGTGCCAGCAGTTCCGCGCTAGCGGGAGTCCACGAGCAGTACTTC.

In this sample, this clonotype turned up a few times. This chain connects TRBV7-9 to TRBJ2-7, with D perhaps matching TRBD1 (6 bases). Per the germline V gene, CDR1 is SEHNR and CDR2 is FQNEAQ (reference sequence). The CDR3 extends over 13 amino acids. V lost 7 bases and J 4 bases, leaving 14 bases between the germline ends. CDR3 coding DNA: TGTGCCAGCACTGGACAGACCTCTTACGAGCAGTACTTC. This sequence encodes CASTGQTSYEQYF.

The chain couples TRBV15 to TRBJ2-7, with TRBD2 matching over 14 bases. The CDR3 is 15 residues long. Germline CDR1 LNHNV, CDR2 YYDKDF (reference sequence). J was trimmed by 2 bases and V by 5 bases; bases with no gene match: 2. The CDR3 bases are TGTGCCACCAGCGCGGGACTAGCGGGAGCCTACGAGCAGTACTTC. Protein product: CATSAGLAGAYEQYF.

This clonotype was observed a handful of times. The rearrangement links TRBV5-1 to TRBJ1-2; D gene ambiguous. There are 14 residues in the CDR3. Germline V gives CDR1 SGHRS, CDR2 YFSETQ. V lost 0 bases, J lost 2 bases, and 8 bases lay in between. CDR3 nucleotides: TGCGCCAGCAGCTTGGGGGTACCCAACTATGGCTACACCTTC. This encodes CASSLGVPNYGYTF.

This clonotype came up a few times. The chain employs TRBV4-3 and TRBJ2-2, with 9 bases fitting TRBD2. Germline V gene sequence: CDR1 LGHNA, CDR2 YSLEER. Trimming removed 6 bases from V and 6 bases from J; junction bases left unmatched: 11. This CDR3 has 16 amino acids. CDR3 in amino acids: CASRGLAGPGAGELFF. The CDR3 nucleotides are TGCGCCAGCAGGGGACTAGCCGGCCCGGGTGCCGGGGAGCTGTTTTTT.

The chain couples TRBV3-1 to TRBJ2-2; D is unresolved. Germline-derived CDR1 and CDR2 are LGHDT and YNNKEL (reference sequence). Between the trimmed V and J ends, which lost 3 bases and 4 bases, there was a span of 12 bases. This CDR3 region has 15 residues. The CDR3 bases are TGTGCCAGCAGCCATGGTGAGGATTTCACCGGGGAGCTGTTTTTT. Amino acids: CASSHGEDFTGELFF.

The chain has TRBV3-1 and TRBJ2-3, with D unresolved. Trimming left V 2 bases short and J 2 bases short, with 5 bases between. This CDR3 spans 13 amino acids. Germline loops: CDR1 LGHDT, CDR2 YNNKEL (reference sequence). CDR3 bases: TGTGCCAGCAGCCAATTGCCCACAGATACGCAGTATTTT. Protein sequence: CASSQLPTDTQYF.

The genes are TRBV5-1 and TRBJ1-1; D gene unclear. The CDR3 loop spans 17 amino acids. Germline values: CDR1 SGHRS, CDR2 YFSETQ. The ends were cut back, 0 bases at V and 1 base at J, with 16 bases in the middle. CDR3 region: CASSLELFRDGNTEAFF. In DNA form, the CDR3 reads TGCGCCAGCAGCTTGGAACTGTTTCGAGATGGGAACACTGAAGCTTTCTTT.